The source of this T cell receptor beta chain is a study of human T cells and chemical hapten exposure. CDR3 length equals 16 residues. The V and J ends lost 1 base and 0 bases respectively, with 11 bases between them. Described time point: pre-sensitization, week 0. Treatment of the sample: therapeutic diphenylcyclopropenone sensitization with weekly scalp DPC. Donors were 18 to 70-year-old alopecia patients suitable for DPC. Study observations and caveats: With regard to DPC sensitization, TCRs above 1 in 1000 frequency did not change. Alopecia in all donors means immunity may differ from healthy individuals.

This clonotype was observed a few times. Its antigen is unidentified. Individual cDNA molecules received unique molecular identifiers in the library. TCRdb analysed the RACE reads with MiXCR anew, one entry per CDR3 protein. The data show roughly 38,000 distinct CDR3 sequences, with around 7.6% seen just once and over 1% held by the top ten. The sequenced sample was whole blood, obtained in connection with sensitization to the hapten diphenylcyclopropenone (DPC). The sequence derives from a woman in her fifties or sixties with alopecia areata. Some clones in this sample may be carry-over from other donors' samples. V gene TRBV12-3 or TRBV12-4 combines with J gene TRBJ2-3, with D possibly TRBD2 on 5 matching bases. As DNA, the CDR3 is TGTGCCAGCAGTTTAGAGATAGCGATCAGCACAGATACGCAGTATTTT. Its translation: CASSLEIAISTDTQYF.